This TCR beta chain was identified during a study of T cell responses to AZD1222 COVID-19 vaccine. Trimming shortened V by 4 bases and J by 0 bases, and 15 bases separated the two germline ends. From germline, CDR1 is KGHDR and CDR2 SFDVKD. The CDR3 contains 16 residues. Profiled with immunoSEQ multiplex PCR; TCRdb holds only in-frame clones, not every one. The sample holds tens of thousands of clones, just over 85% seen once. On this clone: Its antigen is currently unknown.

Findings of the study overall: A mostly white British donor set with more females was recruited, and clonal diversity was possibly underestimated. Elevations in Spike-specific TCR breadth and depth followed administration of two AZD1222 doses. Close to half of spike-specific TCRs reportedly recognize unmutated variant regions.

The TCR originated in an adult in good health. The chain couples TRBV24-1 to TRBJ2-7, with D perhaps TRBD1 or TRBD2 (6 bases each). The specimen comprised peripheral blood, sampled on day 0 of AZD1222 vaccination. CDR3 in DNA: TGTGCCACCAGTGAAGGGGGGACCTCGGGCTCCTACGAGCAGTACTTC. Translating gives CATSEGGTSGSYEQYF.